The clone carrying this TCR beta chain was seen a handful of times. Germline CDR1 reads SNHLY; CDR2 reads FYNNEI. The CDR3 is made up of 13 amino acids. The V end lost 1 base, the J end lost 11 bases, and 15 bases lay between the germline ends. Here immunoSEQ multiplex PCR was the method, and the copy in TCRdb shows in-frame clones only, minus some. The sample lists over 13,000 clones; roughly 73% were seen once. This specimen belongs to a study of neoadjuvant anti-PD-1 for oral cavity cancer. Study context: Nivolumab at 3 mg/kg was mostly given biweekly, three to four doses, pre-surgery. Non-progressing patients received a fourth nivolumab dose near day 43, then surgery on days 50-56.

Time point in this sample: after neoadjuvant nivolumab, at surgical resection. Blood cells were analyzed directly, without culture or expansion. The sample was PBMCs, taken after nivolumab (anti-PD-1) treatment. The V call is TRBV2, the J call TRBJ2-7, with D possibly being TRBD1 or TRBD2 (6 bases each). The TCR was taken from a person aged 35-79 years with oral cavity squamous cell carcinoma. CDR3 sequence: CASSEEGGPWKYF. CDR3 DNA: TGTGCCAGCAGTGAAGAGGGGGGTCCCTGGAAGTACTTC.